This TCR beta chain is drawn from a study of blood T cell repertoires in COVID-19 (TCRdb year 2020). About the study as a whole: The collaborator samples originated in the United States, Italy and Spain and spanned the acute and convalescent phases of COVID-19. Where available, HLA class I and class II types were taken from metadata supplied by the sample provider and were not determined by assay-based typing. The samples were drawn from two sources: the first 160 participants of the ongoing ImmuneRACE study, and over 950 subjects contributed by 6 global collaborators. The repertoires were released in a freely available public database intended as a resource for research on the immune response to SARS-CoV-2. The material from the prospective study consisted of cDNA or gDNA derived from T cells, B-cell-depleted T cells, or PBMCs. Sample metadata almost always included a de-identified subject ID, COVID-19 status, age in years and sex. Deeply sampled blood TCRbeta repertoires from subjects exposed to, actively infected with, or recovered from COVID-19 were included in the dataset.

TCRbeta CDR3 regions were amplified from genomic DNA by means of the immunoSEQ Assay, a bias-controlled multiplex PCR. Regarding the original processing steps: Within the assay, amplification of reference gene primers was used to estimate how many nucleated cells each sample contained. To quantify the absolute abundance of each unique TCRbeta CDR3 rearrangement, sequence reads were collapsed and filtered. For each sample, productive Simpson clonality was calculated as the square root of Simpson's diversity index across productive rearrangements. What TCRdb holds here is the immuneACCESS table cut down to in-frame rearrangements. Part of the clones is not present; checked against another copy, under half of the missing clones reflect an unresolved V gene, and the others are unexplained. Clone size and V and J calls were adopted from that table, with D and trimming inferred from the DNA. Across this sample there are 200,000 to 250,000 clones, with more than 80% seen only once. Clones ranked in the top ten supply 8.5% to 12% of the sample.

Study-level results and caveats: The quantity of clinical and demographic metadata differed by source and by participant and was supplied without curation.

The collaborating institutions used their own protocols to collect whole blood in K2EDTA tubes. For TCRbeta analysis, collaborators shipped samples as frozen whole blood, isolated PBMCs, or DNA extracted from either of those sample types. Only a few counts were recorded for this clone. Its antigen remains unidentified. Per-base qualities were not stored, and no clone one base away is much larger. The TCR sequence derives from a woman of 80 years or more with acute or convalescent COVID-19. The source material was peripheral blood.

The nucleotide sequence is TGTGCCAGCAGTTTAAACACAGGGACCAACACTGAAGCTTTCTTT. The translation is CASSLNTGTNTEAFF. The rearrangement combines TRBV28 with TRBJ1-1; perhaps TRBD1 is the D gene, with 6 bases matching. From cysteine to phenylalanine, the CDR3 is 15 amino acids long. The entry retains the CDR3 DNA only, 45 bases that are in frame from base 1. At the junction V is shortened by 2 bases and J by 2 bases, with 12 bases in between. The germline V gene yields MDHEN for CDR1 and SYDVKM for CDR2.